The 22 T cell receptor beta chains listed next were all sequenced from one sample in a study of radiotherapy plus CTLA-4 blockade in lung cancer. Here immunoSEQ multiplex PCR was the method, and the copy in TCRdb shows in-frame clones only, minus some. The sample has more than 80,000 clones; under 90% are singletons. This material consisted of peripheral blood, taken from a patient treated with radiotherapy plus ipilimumab. The receptors stem from a human donor with non-small cell lung cancer that progressed on radiotherapy plus ipilimumab. Some clones in this sample may be carry-over from other donors' samples.

V is TRBV5-1 and J is TRBJ2-7, with D possibly matching TRBD1 (6 bases). The CDR3 extends over 16 amino acids. Deletions cut 5 bases from V and 2 bases from J, with 20 bases between. Germline loops: CDR1 SGHRS, CDR2 YFSETQ. The CDR3 is CASRNGGRSFTYEQYF. CDR3 sequence (DNA): TGCGCCAGCAGAAATGGGGGCAGGTCTTTCACCTACGAGCAGTACTTC.

The chain uses TRBV18 and TRBJ2-5, with D perhaps given as TRBD1 or TRBD2 (5 bases each). Trimming removed 1 base at V and 5 bases at J, with 20 bases between. The length of the CDR3 is 17 residues. Germline V gene lookup returns CDR1 KGHSH and CDR2 LQKENI. The chain's CDR3 is CASSPQLGAGRGETQYF. The CDR3 DNA reads as TGTGCCAGCTCACCACAACTAGGGGCAGGGCGAGGCGAGACCCAGTACTTC.

This chain connects TRBV5-1 to TRBJ2-5; either TRBD1 or TRBD2 may supply D (5 bases each). Germline V CDR1 and CDR2: SGHRS, YFSETQ. With 0 bases removed from V and 5 bases from J, the gap between germline ends came to 8 bases. The CDR3 extends over 13 amino acids. The CDR3 loop is CASSLDWGETQYF. CDR3 bases: TGCGCCAGCAGCTTGGATTGGGGGGAGACCCAGTACTTC.

The rearrangement joins TRBV30 to TRBJ1-2; no clear D gene. With 0 bases removed from V and 3 bases from J, the gap between germline ends came to 11 bases. Germline CDR1 is GTSNPN and CDR2 is SVGIG (reference sequence). The CDR3 contains 14 residues. CDR3 DNA: TGTGCCTGGAGTGTACTGGAGCTGGACTATGGCTACACCTTC. Protein: CAWSVLELDYGYTF.

The V call is TRBV10-3, the J call TRBJ2-5; 8 bases line up with TRBD1. The CDR3 runs 14 residues. V was clipped by 4 bases and J by 1 base; unmatched bases: 2. CDR1 ENHRY and CDR2 SYGVKD come from the germline V gene. CDR3 region: CAISGTGPQETQYF. In DNA form, the CDR3 reads TGTGCCATCAGTGGGACAGGGCCCCAAGAGACCCAGTACTTC.

This clone turned up a few times. The rearrangement joins TRBV6-4 to TRBJ2-1, with 9 bases matching TRBD2. This CDR3 region has 15 residues. Germline V gene lookup returns CDR1 MRHNA and CDR2 SNTAGT. J gave up 9 bases and V 0 bases, and 6 bases lay outside the gene matches. The CDR3 region has the DNA TGTGCCAGCAGTGACTCTAGCGGGGGAGGCACTGAGCAGTTCTTC. As protein: CASSDSSGGGTEQFF.

The table lists this clone with a few counts. The rearrangement links TRBV7-9 to TRBJ2-7, with 7 nucleotides matching TRBD1. This CDR3 comprises 13 residues. V trimming: 5 bases; J trimming: 1 base; junction bases outside the gene matches: 2. The germline V gene has CDR1 SEHNR and CDR2 FQNEAQ (reference sequence). CDR3 nucleotides: TGTGCCAGCAGCCAGGGACAGTCCTACGAGCAGTACTTC. The encoded protein is CASSQGQSYEQYF.

The chain employs TRBV18 and TRBJ1-4; D is possibly TRBD1 (6 bases). Germline CDR1 KGHSH, CDR2 LQKENI. The CDR3 runs 13 residues. Between the trimmed V and J ends, which lost 4 bases and 4 bases, there was a span of 7 bases. This CDR3 is CASSRDNNEKLFF. The CDR3 nucleotides are TGTGCCAGCTCACGGGACAATAATGAAAAACTGTTTTTT.

The CDR3 loop reads CASSPRQIYEQYF. CDR3 in DNA: TGTGCCAGCAGCCCTCGACAGATATACGAGCAGTACTTC. This chain joins TRBV7-8 and TRBJ2-7; weak D call: TRBD1 (5 bases). Trimming took 5 bases from V and 4 from J, leaving 12 bases between them. CDR1 and CDR2 (germline): SGHVS, FQNEAQ. The CDR3 extends over 13 amino acids.

The chain joins TRBV2 to TRBJ2-2; 11 positions match TRBD1. The CDR3 has 15 amino acids. Germline loops: CDR1 SNHLY, CDR2 FYNNEI. After removal of 8 bases from V and 7 bases from J, the junction contained 9 bases not matched to a gene. The CDR3 DNA reads as TGTGCCAGCGACATTGGACAGGGGGCAGGCGGGGAGCTGTTTTTT. Translated, it gives CASDIGQGAGGELFF. Variable domain in full (rest from reference TRBV2 and TRBJ2-2): EPEVTQTPSHQVTQMGQEVILRCVPISNHLYFYWYRQILGQKVEFLVSFYNNEISEKSEIFDDQFSVERPDGSNFTLKIRSTKLEDSAMYFCASDIGQGAGGELFFGEGSRLTVL.

The V call is TRBV6-5, the J call TRBJ1-1; D is uncertain. V lost 6 bases and J lost 4, with 9 bases in between. CDR3 length equals 12 residues. Germline V gene lookup returns CDR1 MNHEY and CDR2 SVGAGI. CDR3 sequence reads: CASRQRVTEAFF. CDR3 DNA: TGTGCCAGCAGACAGAGGGTCACTGAAGCTTTCTTT.

This chain links TRBV19 with TRBJ1-5; D gene ambiguous. Germline V gives CDR1 LNHDA, CDR2 SQIVND (reference sequence). The CDR3 totals 14 residues. Trimming removed 7 bases at V and 0 bases at J, with 10 bases between. The CDR3 loop is CASTAGYSNQPQHF. As DNA, the CDR3 is TGTGCCAGTACCGCCGGGTATAGCAATCAGCCCCAGCATTTT.

About this clone itself: Other DNA sequences within the sample encode an identical CDR3. The rearrangement joins TRBV7-2 to TRBJ1-5; D is unresolved. V was trimmed by 5 bases and J by 6 bases, leaving 11 bases between them. Germline values: CDR1 SGHTA, CDR2 FQGNSA. The CDR3 is 13 residues long. Here the CDR3 reads CASSLRQGQPQHF. CDR3 coding DNA: TGTGCCAGCAGCCTCCGACAAGGTCAGCCCCAGCATTTT.

The chain couples TRBV7-2 to TRBJ2-7; TRBD1 matches 7 bases. The CDR3 covers 12 residues. J lost 10 bases, V lost 6 bases, and 9 bases had no gene match. The germline CDR1 and CDR2 sequences are SGHTA and FQGNSA. CDR3: CASSEGQPPQYF. As DNA, the CDR3 is TGTGCCAGCAGTGAGGGACAGCCCCCACAGTACTTC.

The chain uses TRBV18 and TRBJ1-4; maybe TRBD1 (6 bases). Germline V gene lookup returns CDR1 KGHSH and CDR2 LQKENI. CDR3 length: 15 residues. The ends were cut back, 6 bases at V and 8 bases at J, with 19 bases in the middle. The CDR3 nucleotides are TGTGCCAGCTCCCCCCAGACCTCAAGGGGGGAAAAACTGTTTTTT. Its translation: CASSPQTSRGEKLFF.

This clone was picked up a small number of times. The chain is built from TRBV9 and TRBJ1-4; D not resolved. V was clipped by 2 bases and J by 5 bases, with 7 bases between them. The CDR3 loop spans 13 amino acids. Germline V gives CDR1 SGDLS, CDR2 YYNGEE. This CDR3 reads CASSVRGNEKLFF. CDR3 DNA: TGTGCCAGCAGCGTTCGAGGGAATGAAAAACTGTTTTTT.

The rearrangement links TRBV6-1 to TRBJ1-2; 11 nucleotides align to TRBD1. Germline CDR1 MNHNS, CDR2 SASEGT. The CDR3 extends over 16 amino acids. Unmatched junction bases numbered 9, after V lost 4 bases and J lost 5 bases. CDR3 loop: CASSGWGTGGNYGYTF. CDR3 in DNA: TGTGCCAGCAGTGGGTGGGGGACAGGGGGTAATTATGGCTACACCTTC.

This chain joins TRBV6-5 and TRBJ2-2; D possibly corresponds to TRBD1 (6 bases). The CDR3 length is 16 residues. From germline, CDR1 is MNHEY and CDR2 SVGAGI. With 2 bases removed from V and 3 bases from J, the gap between germline ends came to 13 bases. The CDR3 loop is CASSYTQGWDTGELFF. The CDR3 coding sequence is TGTGCCAGCAGTTACACCCAGGGGTGGGACACCGGGGAGCTGTTTTTT.

The chain employs TRBV9 and TRBJ1-6; 12 nucleotides align to TRBD1. Trimming took 0 bases from V and 11 from J; bases not matched to a gene: 3. CDR1 is SGDLS, CDR2 YYNGEE, per germline. The CDR3 contains 15 residues. As DNA, the CDR3 is TGTGCCAGCAGCGTAGGGGGGACAGGGGGCGCACCCCTCCACTTT. Its translation: CASSVGGTGGAPLHF.

This chain joins TRBV6-1 and TRBJ1-2; 8 bases align to TRBD1. The CDR3 consists of 13 residues. Trimming removed 5 bases from V and 5 bases from J; junction bases left unmatched: 4. Germline V CDR1 and CDR2: MNHNS, SASEGT. CDR3 in amino acids: CASSPGQVYGYTF. The CDR3 DNA reads as TGTGCCAGCAGTCCGGGACAGGTTTATGGCTACACCTTC.

The V gene is TRBV5-1, the J gene TRBJ1-1; possibly TRBD1 for D (5 bases). This CDR3 comprises 13 residues. Germline CDR1 is SGHRS and CDR2 is YFSETQ. Trimming removed 1 base at V and 6 bases at J, with 10 bases between. The CDR3, as DNA: TGCGCCAGCAGCTTGAGAGGGGAGCCTGAAGCTTTCTTT. Translated: CASSLRGEPEAFF.

The sample holds one count of this clone. This rearrangement joins TRBV11-3 to TRBJ2-1; 12 bases agree with TRBD2. With V trimmed by 3 bases and J by 9 bases, 3 bases remained unmatched. Germline values: CDR1 SGHNT, CDR2 YENEEA. The CDR3 runs 14 residues. The CDR3: CASSLTSGGGEQFF. The CDR3 nucleotides are TGTGCCAGCAGCTTGACTAGCGGGGGTGGTGAGCAGTTCTTC.